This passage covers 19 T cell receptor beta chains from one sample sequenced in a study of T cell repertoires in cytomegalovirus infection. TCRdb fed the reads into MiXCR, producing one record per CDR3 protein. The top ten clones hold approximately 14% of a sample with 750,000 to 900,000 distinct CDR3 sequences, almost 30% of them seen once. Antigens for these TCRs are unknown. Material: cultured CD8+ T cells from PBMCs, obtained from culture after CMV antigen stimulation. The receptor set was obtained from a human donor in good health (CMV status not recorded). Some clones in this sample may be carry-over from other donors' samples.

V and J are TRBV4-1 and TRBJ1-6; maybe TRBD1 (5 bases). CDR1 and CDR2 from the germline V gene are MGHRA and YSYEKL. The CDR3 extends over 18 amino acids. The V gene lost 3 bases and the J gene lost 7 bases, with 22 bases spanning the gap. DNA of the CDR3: TGCGCCAGCAGCCAGTTGTACTTCGGTGAACAGGCGAATTCACCCCTCCACTTT. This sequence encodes CASSQLYFGEQANSPLHF.

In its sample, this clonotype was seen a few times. CDR3 DNA: TGCAGTGCTAGAACCAACGATGGCACAGATACGCAGTATTTT. Translating gives CSARTNDGTDTQYF. The chain recombines TRBV20-1 with TRBJ2-3, with unresolved D. Germline CDR1 and CDR2: DFQATT and SNEGSKA (reference sequence). Trimming took off 2 bases at V and 1 base at J, with 10 bases between the two ends. The CDR3 is 14 residues long.

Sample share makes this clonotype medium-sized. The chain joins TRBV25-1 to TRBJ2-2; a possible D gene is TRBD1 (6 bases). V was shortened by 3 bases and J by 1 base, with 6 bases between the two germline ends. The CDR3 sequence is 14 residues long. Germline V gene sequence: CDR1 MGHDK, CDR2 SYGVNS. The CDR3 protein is CASSEDRNTGELFF. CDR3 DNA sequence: TGTGCCAGCAGTGAGGACAGGAACACCGGGGAGCTGTTTTTT.

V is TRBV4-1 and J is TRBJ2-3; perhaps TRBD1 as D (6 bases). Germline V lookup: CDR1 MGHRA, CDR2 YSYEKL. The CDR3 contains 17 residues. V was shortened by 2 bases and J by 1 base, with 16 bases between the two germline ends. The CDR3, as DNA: TGCGCCAGCAGCCAACTACCACCGGGACAAGGCACAGATACGCAGTATTTT. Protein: CASSQLPPGQGTDTQYF.

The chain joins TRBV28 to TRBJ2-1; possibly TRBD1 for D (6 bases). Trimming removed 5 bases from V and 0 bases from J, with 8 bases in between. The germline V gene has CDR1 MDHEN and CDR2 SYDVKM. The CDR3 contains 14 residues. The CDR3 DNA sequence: TGTGCCAGCAGTGGGACATACTCCTACAATGAGCAGTTCTTC. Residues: CASSGTYSYNEQFF.

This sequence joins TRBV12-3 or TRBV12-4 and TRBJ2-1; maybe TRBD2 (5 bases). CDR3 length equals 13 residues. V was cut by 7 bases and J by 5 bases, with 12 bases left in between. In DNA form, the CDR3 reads TGTGCCAGCATTGTCGGGGAGCACAATGAGCAGTTCTTC. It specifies CASIVGEHNEQFF.

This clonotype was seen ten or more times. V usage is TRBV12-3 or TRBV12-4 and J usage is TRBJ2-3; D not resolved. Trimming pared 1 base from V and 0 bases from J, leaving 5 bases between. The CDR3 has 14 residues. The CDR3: CASSLGDSTDTQYF. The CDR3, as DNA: TGTGCCAGCAGTTTAGGGGATAGCACAGATACGCAGTATTTT.

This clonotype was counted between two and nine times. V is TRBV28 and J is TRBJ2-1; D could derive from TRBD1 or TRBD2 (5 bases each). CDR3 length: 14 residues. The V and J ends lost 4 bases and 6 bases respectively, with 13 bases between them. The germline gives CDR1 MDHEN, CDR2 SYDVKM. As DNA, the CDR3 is TGTGCCAGCAGTTCCTCGGGACCTACCAATGAGCAGTTCTTC. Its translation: CASSSSGPTNEQFF.

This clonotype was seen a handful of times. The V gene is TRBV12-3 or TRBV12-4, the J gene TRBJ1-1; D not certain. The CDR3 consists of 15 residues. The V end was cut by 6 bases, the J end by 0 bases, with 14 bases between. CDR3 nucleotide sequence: TGTGCCAGCAGGATGGATGGAAACATGAACACTGAAGCTTTCTTT. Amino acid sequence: CASRMDGNMNTEAFF.

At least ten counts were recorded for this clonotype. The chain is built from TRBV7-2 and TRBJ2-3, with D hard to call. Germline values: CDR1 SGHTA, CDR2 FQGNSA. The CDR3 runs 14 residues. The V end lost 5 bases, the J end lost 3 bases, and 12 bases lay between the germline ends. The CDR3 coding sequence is TGTGCCAGCAGCCCGGAGTTGGAGACAGATACGCAGTATTTT. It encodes CASSPELETDTQYF. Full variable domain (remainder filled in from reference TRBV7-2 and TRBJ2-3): GAGVSQSPSNKVTEKGKDVELRCDPISGHTALYWYRQSLGQGLEFLIYFQGNSAPDKSGLPSDRFSAERTGGSVSTLTIQRTQQEDSAVYLCASSPELETDTQYFGPGTRLTVL.

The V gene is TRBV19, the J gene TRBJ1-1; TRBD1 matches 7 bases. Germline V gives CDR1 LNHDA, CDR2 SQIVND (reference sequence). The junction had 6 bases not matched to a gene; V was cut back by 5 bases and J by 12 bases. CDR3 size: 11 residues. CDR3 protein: CASSLGTETFF. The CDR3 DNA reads TGTGCCAGTAGTCTAGGGACAGAGACTTTCTTT.

CDR3: CASSYSGGDSPLHF. The CDR3 nucleotides are TGTGCCAGCAGTTACTCGGGTGGCGATTCACCCCTCCACTTT. This chain uses TRBV6-5 with TRBJ1-6; no firm D call. This CDR3 comprises 14 residues. The ends were cut back, 0 bases at V and 8 bases at J, with 8 bases in the middle. The germline V gene has CDR1 MNHEY and CDR2 SVGAGI.

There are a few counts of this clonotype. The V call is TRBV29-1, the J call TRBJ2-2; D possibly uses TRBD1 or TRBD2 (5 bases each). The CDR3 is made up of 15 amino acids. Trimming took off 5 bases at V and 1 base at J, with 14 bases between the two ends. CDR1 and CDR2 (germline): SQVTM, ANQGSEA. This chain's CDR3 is CSVRGVQGNTGELFF. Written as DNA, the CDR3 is TGCAGCGTTCGGGGAGTGCAGGGGAACACCGGGGAGCTGTTTTTT.

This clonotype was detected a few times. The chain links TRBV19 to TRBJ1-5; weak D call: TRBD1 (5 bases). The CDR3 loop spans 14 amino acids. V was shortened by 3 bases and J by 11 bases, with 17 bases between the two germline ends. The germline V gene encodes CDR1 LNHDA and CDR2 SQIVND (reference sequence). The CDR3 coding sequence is TGTGCCAGTAGTATCCGATGGGGGGAAGCGTCCCAGCATTTT. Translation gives CASSIRWGEASQHF. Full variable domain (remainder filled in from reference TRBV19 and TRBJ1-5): DGGITQSPKYLFRKEGQNVTLSCEQNLNHDAMYWYRQDPGQGLRLIYYSQIVNDFQKGDIAEGYSVSREKKESFPLTVTSAQKNPTAFYLCASSIRWGEASQHFGDGTRLSIL.

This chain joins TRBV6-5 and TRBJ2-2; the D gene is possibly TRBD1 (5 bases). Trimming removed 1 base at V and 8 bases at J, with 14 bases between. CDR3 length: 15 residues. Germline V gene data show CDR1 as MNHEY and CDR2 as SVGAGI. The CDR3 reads CASSYFSYRTGELFF. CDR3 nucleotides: TGTGCCAGCAGTTACTTTTCCTATCGGACAGGGGAGCTGTTTTTT.

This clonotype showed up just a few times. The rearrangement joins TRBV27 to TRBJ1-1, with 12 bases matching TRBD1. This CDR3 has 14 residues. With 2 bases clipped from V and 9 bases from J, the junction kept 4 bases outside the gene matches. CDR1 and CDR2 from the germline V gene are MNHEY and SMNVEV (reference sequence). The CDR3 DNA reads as TGTGCCAGCAGTTTAGGGACAGGGGGCGTCAAAGCTTTCTTT. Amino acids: CASSLGTGGVKAFF.

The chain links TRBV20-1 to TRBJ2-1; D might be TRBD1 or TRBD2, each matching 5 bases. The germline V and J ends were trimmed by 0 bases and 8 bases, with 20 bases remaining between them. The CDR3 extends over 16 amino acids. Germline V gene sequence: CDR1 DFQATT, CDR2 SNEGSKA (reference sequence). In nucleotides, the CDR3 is TGCAGTGCTAGAGATTATCGCCGCGAAGGGACCCATGAGCAGTTCTTC. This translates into CSARDYRREGTHEQFF.

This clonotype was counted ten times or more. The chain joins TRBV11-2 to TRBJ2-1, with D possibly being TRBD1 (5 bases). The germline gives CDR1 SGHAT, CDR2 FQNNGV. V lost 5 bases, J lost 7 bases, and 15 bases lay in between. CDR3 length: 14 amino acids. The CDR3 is CASSLMGPINEQFF. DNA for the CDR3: TGTGCCAGCAGCCTCATGGGGCCCATTAATGAGCAGTTCTTC.

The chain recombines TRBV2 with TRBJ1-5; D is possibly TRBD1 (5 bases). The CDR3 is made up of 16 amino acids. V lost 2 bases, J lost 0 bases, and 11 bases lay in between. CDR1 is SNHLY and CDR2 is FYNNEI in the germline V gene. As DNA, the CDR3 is TGTGCCAGCAGTGAATTCAGGGACGATAGCAATCAGCCCCAGCATTTT. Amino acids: CASSEFRDDSNQPQHF.